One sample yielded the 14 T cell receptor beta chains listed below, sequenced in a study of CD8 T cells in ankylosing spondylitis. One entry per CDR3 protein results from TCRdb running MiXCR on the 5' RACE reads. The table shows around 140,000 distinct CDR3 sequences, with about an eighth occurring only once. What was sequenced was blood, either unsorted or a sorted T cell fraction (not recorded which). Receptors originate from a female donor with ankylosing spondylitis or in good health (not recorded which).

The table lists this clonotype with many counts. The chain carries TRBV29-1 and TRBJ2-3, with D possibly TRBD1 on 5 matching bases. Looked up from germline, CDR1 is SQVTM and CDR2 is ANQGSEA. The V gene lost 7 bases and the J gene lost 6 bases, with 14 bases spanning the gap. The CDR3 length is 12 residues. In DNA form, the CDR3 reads TGCAGCGCCGCTTCTCCAGGGGATACGCAGTATTTT. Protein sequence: CSAASPGDTQYF.

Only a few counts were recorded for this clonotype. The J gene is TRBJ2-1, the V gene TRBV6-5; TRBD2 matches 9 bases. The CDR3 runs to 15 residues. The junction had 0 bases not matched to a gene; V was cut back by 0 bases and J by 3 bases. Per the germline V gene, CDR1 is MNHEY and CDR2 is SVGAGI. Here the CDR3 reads CASSYSTSGYNEQFF. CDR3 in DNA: TGTGCCAGCAGTTACTCGACTAGCGGCTACAATGAGCAGTTCTTC.

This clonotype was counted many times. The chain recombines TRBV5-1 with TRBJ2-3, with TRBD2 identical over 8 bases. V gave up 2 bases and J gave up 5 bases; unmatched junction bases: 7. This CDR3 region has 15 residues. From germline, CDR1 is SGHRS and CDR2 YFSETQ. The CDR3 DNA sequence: TGCGCCAGCAGCTTCTATAGCGGGGAGGGAGATACGCAGTATTTT. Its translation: CASSFYSGEGDTQYF.

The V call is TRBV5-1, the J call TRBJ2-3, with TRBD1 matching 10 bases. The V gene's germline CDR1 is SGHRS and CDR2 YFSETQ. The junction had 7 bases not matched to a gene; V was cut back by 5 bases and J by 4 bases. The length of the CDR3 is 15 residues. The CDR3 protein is CASSSTGGSADTQYF. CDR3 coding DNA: TGCGCCAGCAGTTCGACAGGGGGCAGCGCAGATACGCAGTATTTT.

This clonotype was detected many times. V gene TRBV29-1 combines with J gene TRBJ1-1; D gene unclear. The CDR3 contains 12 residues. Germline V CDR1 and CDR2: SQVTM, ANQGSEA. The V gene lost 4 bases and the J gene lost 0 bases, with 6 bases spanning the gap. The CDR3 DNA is TGCAGCGTTGGGGCTATGAACACTGAAGCTTTCTTT. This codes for CSVGAMNTEAFF.

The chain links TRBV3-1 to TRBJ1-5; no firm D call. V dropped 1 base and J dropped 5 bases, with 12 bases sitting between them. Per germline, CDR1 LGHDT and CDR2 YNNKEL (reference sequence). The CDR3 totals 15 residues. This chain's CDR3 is CASSQATGEDQPQHF. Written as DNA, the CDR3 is TGTGCCAGCAGCCAAGCGACGGGAGAAGATCAGCCCCAGCATTTT. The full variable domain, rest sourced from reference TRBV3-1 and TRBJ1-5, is DTAVSQTPKYLVTQMGNDKSIKCEQNLGHDTMYWYKQDSKKFLKIMFSYNNKELIINETVPNRFSPKSPDKAHLNLHINSLELGDSAVYFCASSQATGEDQPQHFGDGTRLSIL.

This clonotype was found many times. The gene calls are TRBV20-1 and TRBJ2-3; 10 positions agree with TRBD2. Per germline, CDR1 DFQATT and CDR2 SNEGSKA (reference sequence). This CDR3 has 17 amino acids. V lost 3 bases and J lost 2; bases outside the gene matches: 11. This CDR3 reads CSARDRTSGTYTDTQYF. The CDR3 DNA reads TGCAGTGCTAGGGATAGGACTAGCGGAACCTACACAGATACGCAGTATTTT.

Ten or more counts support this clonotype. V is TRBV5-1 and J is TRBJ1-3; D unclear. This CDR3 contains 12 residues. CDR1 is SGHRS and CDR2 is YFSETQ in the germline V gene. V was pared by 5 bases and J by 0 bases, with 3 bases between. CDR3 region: CASRGSGNTIYF. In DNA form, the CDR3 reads TGCGCCAGCAGGGGCTCTGGAAACACCATATATTTT.

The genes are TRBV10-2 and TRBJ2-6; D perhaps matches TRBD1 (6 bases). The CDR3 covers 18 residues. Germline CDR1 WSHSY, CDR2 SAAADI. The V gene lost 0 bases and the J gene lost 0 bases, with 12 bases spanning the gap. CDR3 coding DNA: TGCGCCAGCAGTGAGTCATCGGGACATACCTCTGGGGCCAACGTCCTGACTTTC. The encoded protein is CASSESSGHTSGANVLTF.

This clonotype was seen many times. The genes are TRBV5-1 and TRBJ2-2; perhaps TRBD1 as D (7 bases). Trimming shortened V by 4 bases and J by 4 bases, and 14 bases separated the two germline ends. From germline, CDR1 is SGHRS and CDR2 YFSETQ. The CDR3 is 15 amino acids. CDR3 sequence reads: CASSSGGTVTGELFF. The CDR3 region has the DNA TGCGCCAGCAGCAGCGGAGGGACAGTCACCGGGGAGCTGTTTTTT.

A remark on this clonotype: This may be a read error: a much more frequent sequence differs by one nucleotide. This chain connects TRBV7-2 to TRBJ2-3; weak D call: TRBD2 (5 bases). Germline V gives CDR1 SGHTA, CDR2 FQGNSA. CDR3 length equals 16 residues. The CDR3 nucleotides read TGTGCCAGCAGCCCAGAAAGGGCTAGCCTTTCAGATACGCAGTTTTTT. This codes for CASSPERASLSDTQFF.

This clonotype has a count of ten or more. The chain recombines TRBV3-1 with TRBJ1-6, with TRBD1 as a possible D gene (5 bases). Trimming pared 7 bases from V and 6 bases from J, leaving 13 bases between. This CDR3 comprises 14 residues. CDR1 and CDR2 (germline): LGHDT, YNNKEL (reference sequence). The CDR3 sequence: CASNGGDRNSPLHF. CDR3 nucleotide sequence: TGTGCCAGCAATGGTGGGGACCGTAATTCACCCCTCCACTTT.

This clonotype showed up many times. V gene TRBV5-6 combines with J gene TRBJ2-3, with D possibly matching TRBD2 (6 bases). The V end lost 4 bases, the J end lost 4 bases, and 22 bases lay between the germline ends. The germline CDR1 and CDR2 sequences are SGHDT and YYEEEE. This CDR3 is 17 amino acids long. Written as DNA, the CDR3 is TGTGCCAGCAGCCCATCGGCAGGTTCTAGCGCAGCAGATACGCAGTATTTT. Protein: CASSPSAGSSAADTQYF.

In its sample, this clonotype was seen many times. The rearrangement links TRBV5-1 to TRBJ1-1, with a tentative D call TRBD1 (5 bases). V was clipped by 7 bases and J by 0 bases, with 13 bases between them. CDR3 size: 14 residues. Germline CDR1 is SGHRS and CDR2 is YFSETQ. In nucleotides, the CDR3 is TGCGCCAGCCGACGGGACGGCGTGAACACTGAAGCTTTCTTT. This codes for CASRRDGVNTEAFF.